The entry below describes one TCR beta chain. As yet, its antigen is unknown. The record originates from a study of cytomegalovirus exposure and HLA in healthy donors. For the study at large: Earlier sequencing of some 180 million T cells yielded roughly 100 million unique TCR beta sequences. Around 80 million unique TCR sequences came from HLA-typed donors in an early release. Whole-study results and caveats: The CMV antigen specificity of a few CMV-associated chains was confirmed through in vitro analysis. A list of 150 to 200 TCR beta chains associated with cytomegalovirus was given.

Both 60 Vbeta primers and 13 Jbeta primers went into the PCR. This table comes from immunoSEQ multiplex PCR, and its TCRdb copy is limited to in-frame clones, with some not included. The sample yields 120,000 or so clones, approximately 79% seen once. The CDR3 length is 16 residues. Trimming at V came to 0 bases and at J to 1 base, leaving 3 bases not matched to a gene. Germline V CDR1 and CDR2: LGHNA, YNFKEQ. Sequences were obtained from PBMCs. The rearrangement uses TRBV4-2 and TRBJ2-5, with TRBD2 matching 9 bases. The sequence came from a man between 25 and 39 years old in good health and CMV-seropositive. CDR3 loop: CASSQELAGVQETQYF. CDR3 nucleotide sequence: TGTGCCAGCAGCCAAGAATTAGCGGGGGTCCAAGAGACCCAGTACTTC.